The sample holds a few counts of the clone carrying this T cell receptor (beta chain). The antigen remains undetermined. PCR primers comprised 60 Vbeta and 13 Jbeta primers. The method was immunoSEQ multiplex PCR; TCRdb's version includes in-frame clones alone and lacks a portion of them. The table lists under 110,000 clones, 82% of them singletons, with 1.5% to 2% in the top ten. Per germline, CDR1 WNHNN and CDR2 SYGVQD (reference sequence). V shed 8 bases and J shed 3 bases, with 13 bases lying between them. This CDR3 spans 13 amino acids. The source of the sample is a study of cytomegalovirus exposure and HLA in healthy donors. Study-wide results and caveats: An ancestry cluster, one associated with Asian ancestry, reportedly showed fewer N-insertions than the 666-donor mean in a later analysis. Most TCR sequences proved rare, with some public TCRs found in many donors.

The chain recombines TRBV10-1 with TRBJ2-5; weak D call: TRBD1 (5 bases). The sequence came from a middle-aged man in good health and CMV-seronegative. The material sequenced was PBMCs. The CDR3 region is CASRPGREETQYF. The CDR3 region has the DNA TGCGCCAGCCGACCCGGCAGGGAAGAGACCCAGTACTTC.